One and the same sample provided the 8 T cell receptor beta chains below, sequenced in a study of cytomegalovirus exposure and HLA in healthy donors. 13 Jbeta primers and 60 Vbeta primers were used for the PCR. Sequencing used immunoSEQ multiplex PCR; TCRdb keeps in-frame clones, though not all of them. The profile shows some 130,000 clones, 80% of them singletons. Sequenced input: PBMCs. Receptor source: a man aged 25 to 40 in good health.

This sequence joins TRBV5-1 and TRBJ2-1, with 7 nucleotides matching TRBD1. CDR1 and CDR2 (germline): SGHRS, YFSETQ. J gave up 1 base and V 2 bases, and 3 bases lay outside the gene matches. This CDR3 is 15 amino acids long. The CDR3 sequence: CASSLETGSYNEQFF. The CDR3 DNA follows: TGCGCCAGCAGCTTAGAGACAGGGTCCTACAATGAGCAGTTCTTC.

A few counts support this clone. The CDR3 protein is CASSEGTNQPQHF. The CDR3 DNA sequence: TGTGCCAGCAGTGAAGGGACTAATCAGCCCCAGCATTTT. The rearrangement uses TRBV6-1 and TRBJ1-5; D unclear. Trimming shortened V by 1 base and J by 4 bases, and 5 bases separated the two germline ends. The CDR3 has 13 residues. Germline loops: CDR1 MNHNS, CDR2 SASEGT.

The chain carries TRBV7-8 and TRBJ1-5; TRBD1 matches at 7 bases. V lost 1 base, J lost 3 bases, and 9 bases stayed unmatched. CDR3 length: 17 amino acids. The germline V gene encodes CDR1 SGHVS and CDR2 FQNEAQ. The CDR3 loop reads CASSLVGWTGNNQPQHF. Here the CDR3 DNA reads TGTGCCAGCAGCTTAGTCGGGTGGACAGGAAACAATCAGCCCCAGCATTTT.

This clone turned up a few times. Other DNA variants within this sample encode the same CDR3. This rearrangement joins TRBV4-1 to TRBJ1-2; D not resolved. Trimming left V 2 bases short and J 4 bases short, with 8 bases between. This CDR3 region has 13 residues. From germline, CDR1 is MGHRA and CDR2 YSYEKL. CDR3 nucleotides: TGCGCCAGCAGCCAATCCGGTGGCTATGGCTACACCTTC. It specifies CASSQSGGYGYTF.

This chain connects TRBV30 to TRBJ2-5, with TRBD1 matching 11 bases. CDR3 length: 15 amino acids. The V segment lost 3 bases and the J segment 1 base; nucleotides outside the gene matches: 4. CDR1 and CDR2 (germline): GTSNPN, SVGIG (reference sequence). CDR3 DNA: TGTGCCTGGAGCAGCGGACAGGGGGCCCAAGAGACCCAGTACTTC. Amino acids: CAWSSGQGAQETQYF.

V and J are TRBV30 and TRBJ2-7, with TRBD2 matching over 8 bases. V lost 3 bases and J lost 4; bases outside the gene matches: 11. From germline, CDR1 is GTSNPN and CDR2 SVGIG (reference sequence). This CDR3 comprises 15 residues. CDR3 sequence: CAWSNTEGLGYEQYF. CDR3 coding DNA: TGTGCCTGGAGCAACACTGAGGGACTAGGGTACGAGCAGTACTTC.

The chain has TRBV7-8 and TRBJ2-7, with D possibly being TRBD1 (6 bases). The germline V and J ends were trimmed by 5 bases and 0 bases, with 17 bases remaining between them. Germline CDR1 is SGHVS and CDR2 is FQNEAQ. The CDR3 extends over 16 amino acids. The CDR3 spells CASSPDRYLRSYEQYF. CDR3 DNA sequence: TGTGCCAGCAGCCCCGACAGGTATCTCCGCTCCTACGAGCAGTACTTC.

The chain has TRBV7-2 and TRBJ2-4; 8 bases align to TRBD2. The CDR3 covers 16 residues. Germline values: CDR1 SGHTA, CDR2 FQGNSA. J lost 8 bases, V lost 5 bases, and 14 bases had no gene match. CDR3 amino acids: CASSPGGIGLLDIQYF. In DNA, the CDR3 is TGTGCCAGCAGCCCGGGGGGGATTGGATTACTGGACATTCAGTACTTC.